Listed below are T cell receptor beta chains from one sample, sequenced in a study of cytomegalovirus exposure and HLA in healthy donors. The repertoire was sequenced with immunoSEQ multiplex PCR; TCRdb's copy has only in-frame clones and lacks some. The sample shows about 97,000 clones, roughly 70% of them seen only once. Sequencing was performed on PBMCs. The receptors here all came from a man over 45 in good health and CMV-seronegative. CDR3s include the opening cysteine and the closing phenylalanine or tryptophan. The D gene is left open where the match is weak. Clone size, where shown, is once, few, many, or a class for clones that have expanded.

size: -
J: TRBJ2-7
D: -
V: TRBV5-1
DNA: TGCGCCAGCAGCTTAAGAAATACGGGCCAAGGGACTCCCTACGAGCAGTACTTC
CDR3: CASSLRNTGQGTPYEQYF

size: -
J: TRBJ1-5
D: -
V: TRBV7-2
DNA: TGTGCCAGCAGTCTAAAAAGCGATCAGCCCCAGCATTTT
CDR3: CASSLKSDQPQHF

size: few
J: TRBJ1-4
D: -
V: TRBV18
DNA: TGTGCCAGCTCACCCCGGGAAAAGAATGAAAAACTGTTTTTT
CDR3: CASSPREKNEKLFF

size: -
J: TRBJ2-3
D: -
V: TRBV29-1
DNA: TGCAGCGTTGGCAGAGATGGCGGAGCTAGCACAGATACGCAGTATTTT
CDR3: CSVGRDGGASTDTQYF

size: -
J: TRBJ1-1
D: -
V: TRBV14
DNA: TGTGCCAGCAGCCAATGGGCAAGGGGCAGGGGAACTACGGCTTTCTTT
CDR3: CASSQWARGRGTTAFF

size: -
J: TRBJ2-1
D: -
V: TRBV29-1
DNA: TGCAGCGTCTCCCCTACGAATGAGCAGTTCTTC
CDR3: CSVSPTNEQFF

size: once
J: TRBJ1-2
D: TRBD1
V: TRBV28
DNA: TGTGCCAGCAGTCGGACAGGGATTGACTATGGCTACACCTTC
CDR3: CASSRTGIDYGYTF

size: -
J: TRBJ2-7
D: -
V: TRBV4-1
DNA: TGCGCCAGCAGCCAAGGGGCCAACTACGAGCAGTACTTC
CDR3: CASSQGANYEQYF

size: once
J: TRBJ1-1
D: TRBD1
V: TRBV7-6
DNA: TGTGCCAGCAGCGCTAGCCGGGACAGGGTGAACACTGAAGCTTTCTTT
CDR3: CASSASRDRVNTEAFF

size: -
J: TRBJ1-5
D: -
V: TRBV18
DNA: TGTGCCAGCTCACCGGCCGAGGGAAGTAATCAGCCCCAGCATTTT
CDR3: CASSPAEGSNQPQHF

size: -
J: TRBJ2-7
D: -
V: TRBV30
DNA: TGTGCCTGGAGGGTGACAGTGGCCTACGGCGAGCAGTACTTC
CDR3: CAWRVTVAYGEQYF